The 2 T cell receptor beta chains below were found in one sample sequenced in a study of tissue T cells after allogeneic stem cell transplantation (dated by TCRdb to 2022 to 2024). Taken with the paper, the label for time point translates to: mouse harvest day 7 after allogeneic transplant. Each mouse graft consisted of 10^7 T-cell-depleted bone marrow cells plus 10^6 splenic CD5+ T cells and was given by tail vein injection. The library was produced with the immunoSEQ multiplex PCR assay. This immuneACCESS table, as held by TCRdb, lists in-frame sequences with V and J called but not all clones. Of the missing ones, under half trace to an unresolved V gene in checked studies; the others have no known cause. A total of around 6,500 clones appear in this sample, 45% to 55% of them only once. The top ten constitute around 7.6% of the sample. The sequenced sample consisted of gut tissue. The receptors come from a female BALB/c mouse given C57BL/6 T cells with graft-versus-host disease after an allogeneic hematopoietic cell transplant.

For this clone: Any gene name here is a mouse gene name. The CDR3 goes on 1 residue after the read ends, and that part is filled in from the germline J gene. J is TRBJ2-7 and V is TRBV15; 7 nucleotides line up with TRBD1. Germline CDR1 reads SGHND; CDR2 reads FRSKSL. This CDR3 contains 12 residues. Losses at the gene ends were 5 bases for V and 5 bases for J; bases not matched to a gene: 3. The chain's CDR3 is CASSLDRDEQYF. CDR3 DNA, as far as it was read: TGTGCCAGCAGTCTCGACAGGGATGAACAGTAC.

This clone has a single count. Gene labels here are mouse ones. The CDR3 end falls 1 residue outside the read, so it is completed with the germline J gene. V gene TRBV23 combines with J gene TRBJ2-2; the D segment call TRBD1 is taken from the table without a DNA check. The CDR3 has 15 amino acids. From germline, CDR1 is KGHTA and CDR2 FQNQQP. Here the CDR3 reads CSSSHGTTNTGQLYF. The sequenced part of the CDR3 DNA is TGCTCCAGCAGTCACGGGACAACAAACACCGGGCAGCTCTAC.